The 29 T cell receptor beta chains presented below share a single source sample, sequenced in a study of shared clonotypes between healthy human individuals. CD45RO negativity and positive selection for CCR7 defined naive CD8 cells, a population that excluded terminally differentiated effector memory CD45RA+ cells. Data came from immunoSEQ multiplex PCR; TCRdb stores just in-frame clones and leaves some out. The top ten hold around 1.7% of the sample, which has some 2.1 million clones, roughly 95% seen once. Sequencing input: naive CD8+ T cells from PBMCs. The receptors stem from a man aged 18 to 35 in good health. Some clones in this sample may be carry-over from other donors' samples.

In the case of this clone: The sample contains more than one DNA sequence encoding this CDR3. Written as DNA, the CDR3 is TGTGCCAGCAGCTTACTTGCAGGGGGAATTTACAATGAGCAGTTCTTC. The encoded protein is CASSLLAGGIYNEQFF. The V and J genes are TRBV7-9 and TRBJ2-1; 7 bases line up with TRBD1. The length of the CDR3 is 16 residues. Per the germline V gene, CDR1 is SEHNR and CDR2 is FQNEAQ (reference sequence). J lost 4 bases, V lost 2 bases, and 8 bases had no gene match.

The chain has TRBV7-8 and TRBJ2-7; D call uncertain. CDR3 length: 14 residues. The V gene lost 1 base and the J gene lost 3 bases, with 10 bases spanning the gap. Germline-derived CDR1 and CDR2 are SGHVS and FQNEAQ. CDR3 bases: TGTGCCAGCAGCTTAGTGTCAGGCGGCTACGAGCAGTACTTC. Its protein product is CASSLVSGGYEQYF.

This clone was counted a single time. The CDR3 loop is CASSQTGTGLTEAFF. CDR3 bases: TGTGCCAGCAGCCAGACCGGGACAGGGTTAACTGAAGCTTTCTTT. The V gene is TRBV27, the J gene TRBJ1-1; 9 bases are a match to TRBD1. CDR3 length: 15 residues. Germline values: CDR1 MNHEY, CDR2 SMNVEV (reference sequence). V lost 6 bases, J lost 5 bases, and 10 bases stayed unmatched.

V gene TRBV10-2 combines with J gene TRBJ1-1; the D gene is possibly TRBD1 (5 bases). The ends were cut back, 0 bases at V and 10 bases at J, with 12 bases in the middle. Germline assignment: CDR1 WSHSY and CDR2 SAAADI. The CDR3 totals 13 residues. CDR3 DNA: TGCGCCAGCAGTGAGTCGCGAGGGCAGGGAGCTTTCTTT. Translation gives CASSESRGQGAFF.

The chain combines TRBV7-9 with TRBJ1-2, with D uncertain. This CDR3 is 13 amino acids long. Germline loops: CDR1 SEHNR, CDR2 FQNEAQ (reference sequence). V lost 4 bases to trimming and J lost 0 bases, with 6 bases between them. This chain's CDR3 is CASSYDTNYGYTF. In DNA, the CDR3 is TGTGCCAGCAGCTATGACACTAACTATGGCTACACCTTC.

V gene TRBV5-1 combines with J gene TRBJ2-2, with 14 nucleotides matching TRBD2. The germline V gene has CDR1 SGHRS and CDR2 YFSETQ. Losses at the gene ends were 4 bases for V and 7 bases for J; bases not matched to a gene: 9. The CDR3 is 17 amino acids. CDR3 amino acids: CASSPRTSGRIGGELFF. DNA of the CDR3: TGCGCCAGCAGCCCCAGGACTAGCGGGAGGATTGGCGGGGAGCTGTTTTTT.

The chain links TRBV5-1 to TRBJ2-1, with 7 bases fitting TRBD2. The CDR3 sequence is 18 residues long. Germline V lookup: CDR1 SGHRS, CDR2 YFSETQ. Trimming at V came to 2 bases and at J to 0 bases, leaving 11 bases not matched to a gene. DNA of the CDR3: TGCGCCAGCAGCTTCCCCGGGGAGGGTAGTGGCTCCTACAATGAGCAGTTCTTC. Protein sequence: CASSFPGEGSGSYNEQFF.

The CDR3 coding sequence is TGCGCCAGCAGCCCGGGGTTCGAGCAGTACTTC. Its protein product is CASSPGFEQYF. The chain combines TRBV10-2 with TRBJ2-7, with a possible D match to TRBD2 (5 bases). There are 11 residues in the CDR3. With 6 bases removed from V and 6 bases from J, the gap between germline ends came to 9 bases. In germline, CDR1 is WSHSY, CDR2 SAAADI.

The chain employs TRBV19 and TRBJ1-2; D gene unclear. Per germline, CDR1 LNHDA and CDR2 SQIVND (reference sequence). This CDR3 comprises 14 residues. V lost 1 base to trimming and J lost 6 bases, with 12 bases between them. This chain's CDR3 is CASSIVSTPNGYTF. The CDR3 region has the DNA TGTGCCAGTAGTATAGTTTCAACCCCCAATGGCTACACCTTC.

For this clone: Different DNA sequences within this sample yield the same CDR3. The V gene is TRBV4-3, the J gene TRBJ2-7; 8 bases match TRBD1. The CDR3 has 14 residues. The germline V gene has CDR1 LGHNA and CDR2 YSLEER. V shed 0 bases and J 4 bases; nucleotides not matched to a gene: 2. CDR3 residues: CASSQDRGPYEQYF. The DNA of the CDR3 is TGCGCCAGCAGCCAAGACAGGGGGCCGTACGAGCAGTACTTC.

This clone appeared once. V and J are TRBV15 and TRBJ2-7; perhaps TRBD2 as D (5 bases). The CDR3 sequence is 13 residues long. Per germline, CDR1 LNHNV and CDR2 YYDKDF (reference sequence). V lost 7 bases to trimming and J lost 5 bases, with 15 bases between them. Here the CDR3 reads CATTNPRGDEQYF. CDR3 nucleotides: TGTGCCACCACCAACCCTCGGGGAGACGAGCAGTACTTC.

This chain connects TRBV6-6 to TRBJ2-7; no definite D call. This CDR3 has 13 residues. Germline values: CDR1 MNHNY, CDR2 SVGAGI (reference sequence). V was pared by 6 bases and J by 7 bases, with 16 bases between. In DNA form, the CDR3 reads TGTGCCAGCAGCCCCGGTGGGGTCTGGGAGCAGTACTTC. Translation: CASSPGGVWEQYF.

This rearrangement joins TRBV7-9 to TRBJ2-1; 9 positions agree with TRBD2. The germline V gene has CDR1 SEHNR and CDR2 FQNEAQ (reference sequence). Losses at the gene ends were 8 bases for V and 8 bases for J; bases not matched to a gene: 13. This CDR3 contains 15 residues. In nucleotides, the CDR3 is TGTGCCAGCGGTTGGGAGGGACTAGCCAGGGATGAGCAGTTCTTC. Amino acids: CASGWEGLARDEQFF.

The chain links TRBV19 to TRBJ1-1, with a weak D call TRBD1 (6 bases). V lost 0 bases, J lost 2 bases, and 13 bases lay in between. The CDR3 is 16 amino acids. Germline-derived CDR1 and CDR2 are LNHDA and SQIVND (reference sequence). CDR3 bases: TGTGCCAGTAGTATAGATCAAGGCAGGGGAAACACTGAAGCTTTCTTT. Encoded protein: CASSIDQGRGNTEAFF.

V usage is TRBV18 and J usage is TRBJ1-1, with 9 bases identical to TRBD1. Germline trimming cut 1 base from V and 0 bases from J; bases unmatched to any gene: 3. Germline V gives CDR1 KGHSH, CDR2 LQKENI. The CDR3 spans 16 residues. The CDR3 DNA reads TGTGCCAGCTCACCACTGGGACAGGGTTTGAACACTGAAGCTTTCTTT. Its translation: CASSPLGQGLNTEAFF.

As regards this clone: Other DNA sequences from this sample encode an identical CDR3 as well. The rearrangement joins TRBV28 to TRBJ2-6; weak D call: TRBD2 (5 bases). This CDR3 has 15 residues. The germline CDR1 and CDR2 sequences are MDHEN and SYDVKM. With 5 bases removed from V and 2 bases from J, the gap between germline ends came to 10 bases. The CDR3 sequence is CASSPAGAGANVLTF. CDR3 DNA: TGTGCCAGCAGTCCGGCGGGTGCTGGGGCCAACGTCCTGACTTTC.

The chain employs TRBV9 and TRBJ2-1, with 8 bases that match TRBD2. CDR3 length: 20 residues. Per the germline V gene, CDR1 is SGDLS and CDR2 is YYNGEE. With 0 bases clipped from V and 4 bases from J, the junction kept 18 bases outside the gene matches. The CDR3 region is CASSVDLRLQRELLYNEQFF. CDR3 DNA sequence: TGTGCCAGCAGCGTAGATCTAAGGTTGCAGCGGGAGTTACTTTACAATGAGCAGTTCTTC.

The CDR3 nucleotides read TGTGCCAGCTCACTGGGGCTTCCACCTCGTCCCGGGGAGCTGTTTTTT. It specifies CASSLGLPPRPGELFF. V is TRBV18 and J is TRBJ2-2; possible D gene TRBD1, 5 bases. V was trimmed by 4 bases and J by 6 bases, leaving 18 bases between them. CDR3 size: 16 residues. Germline V gene sequence: CDR1 KGHSH, CDR2 LQKENI.

The chain uses TRBV19 and TRBJ1-5; 8 bases map to TRBD1. Unmatched junction bases numbered 9, after V lost 9 bases and J lost 5 bases. The CDR3 has 14 residues. The germline V gene encodes CDR1 LNHDA and CDR2 SQIVND (reference sequence). The CDR3 DNA follows: TGTGCCAGCACAGGGGGTGAGTACCATCAGCCCCAGCATTTT. Protein: CASTGGEYHQPQHF. Full variable domain (remainder filled in from reference TRBV19 and TRBJ1-5): DGGITQSPKYLFRKEGQNVTLSCEQNLNHDAMYWYRQDPGQGLRLIYYSQIVNDFQKGDIAEGYSVSREKKESFPLTVTSAQKNPTAFYLCASTGGEYHQPQHFGDGTRLSIL.

CDR3 amino acids: CASSSPREAIFGYTF. CDR3 bases: TGTGCCAGCAGCTCGCCGAGGGAAGCAATCTTCGGCTACACCTTC. The chain links TRBV7-9 to TRBJ1-2; D not resolved. V was clipped by 4 bases and J by 8 bases, with 20 bases between them. The germline gives CDR1 SEHNR, CDR2 FQNEAQ (reference sequence). The CDR3 has 15 amino acids.

Worth noting for this clone: Other DNA sequences in this sample translate to the same CDR3. The J gene is TRBJ1-2, the V gene TRBV27; TRBD1 aligns across 7 bases. The CDR3 extends over 12 amino acids. CDR1 is MNHEY, CDR2 SMNVEV, per germline (reference sequence). With 6 bases clipped from V and 4 bases from J, the junction kept 2 bases outside the gene matches. The CDR3 reads CASRGQTYGYTF. The CDR3 DNA is TGTGCCAGCAGGGGACAGACCTATGGCTACACCTTC.

The rearrangement joins TRBV6-1 to TRBJ2-2; D unresolved. Deletions cut 2 bases from V and 0 bases from J, with 7 bases between. The CDR3 runs to 15 residues. Germline loops: CDR1 MNHNS, CDR2 SASEGT. The DNA of the CDR3 is TGTGCCAGCAGTGAAAAGGGTACGAACACCGGGGAGCTGTTTTTT. Translating it yields CASSEKGTNTGELFF.

The V and J genes are TRBV25-1 and TRBJ2-5, with no clear D. The CDR3 runs to 14 residues. Trimming left V 3 bases short and J 4 bases short, with 12 bases between. CDR1 is MGHDK and CDR2 is SYGVNS in the germline V gene. For the CDR3, the DNA is TGTGCCAGCAGTGAGTTTGGCGGCGGAGAGACCCAGTACTTC. Translation gives CASSEFGGGETQYF.

The chain uses TRBV4-2 and TRBJ2-2, with 8 nucleotides matching TRBD2. The V gene end was trimmed by 5 bases and the J gene end by 6 bases; junction bases not matched to a gene: 5. The germline V gene has CDR1 LGHNA and CDR2 YNFKEQ. The length of the CDR3 is 14 residues. CDR3 coding DNA: TGTGCCAGCAGCAGTAGCGGGATCTCCGGGGAGCTGTTTTTT. Its protein is CASSSSGISGELFF.

The chain links TRBV5-4 to TRBJ2-1; 8 bases fit TRBD1. V lost 5 bases and J lost 2; bases outside the gene matches: 6. The CDR3 extends over 15 amino acids. Germline V gene data show CDR1 as SGHNT and CDR2 as YYREEE (reference sequence). Here the CDR3 DNA reads TGTGCCAGCAGTTCTAGGGACAGGCCCTACAATGAGCAGTTCTTC. Translated, it gives CASSSRDRPYNEQFF.

The chain carries TRBV15 and TRBJ1-4; D gene ambiguous. The germline V and J ends were trimmed by 3 bases and 6 bases, with 5 bases remaining between them. The CDR3 has 12 amino acids. The V gene's germline CDR1 is LNHNV and CDR2 YYDKDF (reference sequence). This chain's CDR3 is CATSRGDEKLFF. CDR3 DNA: TGTGCCACCAGCAGGGGAGATGAAAAACTGTTTTTT.

The rearrangement links TRBV5-1 to TRBJ2-7, with 7 bases identical to TRBD1. Germline CDR1 is SGHRS and CDR2 is YFSETQ. V gave up 5 bases and J gave up 6 bases; unmatched junction bases: 8. This CDR3 comprises 13 residues. In DNA form, the CDR3 reads TGCGCCAGCAGGGGGGACAGTAACCTCGAGCAGTACTTC. It specifies CASRGDSNLEQYF.

The chain combines TRBV4-1 with TRBJ2-5; D not certain. Germline values: CDR1 MGHRA, CDR2 YSYEKL. Trimming stripped 0 bases from V and 6 bases from J, with 11 bases between. The CDR3 is 14 residues long. CDR3 sequence reads: CASSQDMGSQTQYF. The DNA of the CDR3 is TGCGCCAGCAGCCAAGATATGGGAAGCCAGACCCAGTACTTC.

The chain has TRBV11-1 and TRBJ1-5; 7 nucleotides line up with TRBD1. V shed 5 bases and J 7 bases; nucleotides not matched to a gene: 14. The CDR3 sequence is 16 residues long. Germline CDR1 is SGHAT and CDR2 is FQDESV (reference sequence). CDR3 sequence reads: CASSEGRGRGKQPQHF. Written as DNA, the CDR3 is TGTGCCAGCAGCGAGGGGAGGGGGCGCGGGAAGCAGCCCCAGCATTTT. The entire variable domain, with the rest obtained from reference TRBV11-1 and TRBJ1-5, is as follows: EAEVAQSPRYKITEKSQAVAFWCDPISGHATLYWYRQILGQGPELLVQFQDESVVDDSQLPKDRFSAERLKGVDSTLKIQPAELGDSAMYLCASSEGRGRGKQPQHFGDGTRLSIL.